Each of the 2 T cell receptor beta chains below was sequenced from the same sample in a study of CD8+CD57+ T cells in acquired aplastic anemia. Those patients picked for sequencing had displayed CD8+CD57+ cell expansion on flow cytometry. Researchers used genomic DNA as the template to profile TCR beta VDJ and CDR3. TCRdb called the reads again in MiXCR, with one record for every CDR3 protein. The sample yields around 500,000 distinct CDR3 sequences, around 30% seen once. Sequencing was done on a sample of sorted CD4+, CD8+, or CD8+CD57+ T cells (not recorded which) from PBMCs. The receptors originated from a human donor with aplastic anemia.

The chain has TRBV25-1 and TRBJ1-2; D is undetermined. The CDR3 sequence is 13 residues long. Trimming shortened V by 7 bases and J by 0 bases, and 9 bases separated the two germline ends. CDR1 and CDR2 from the germline V gene are MGHDK and SYGVNS. The CDR3 reads CASNQGSNYGYTF. The DNA for the CDR3 is TGTGCCAGCAACCAAGGTTCTAACTATGGCTACACCTTC.

J is TRBJ1-4 and V is TRBV20-1; D remains unclear. V gave up 2 bases and J gave up 7 bases, with 17 bases separating them. CDR3 length: 15 residues. Germline V gene sequence: CDR1 DFQATT, CDR2 SNEGSKA (reference sequence). In DNA, the CDR3 is TGCAGTGCTAGACAGCCGTCCTCTACTGTTGAAAAACTGTTTTTT. This translates into CSARQPSSTVEKLFF.